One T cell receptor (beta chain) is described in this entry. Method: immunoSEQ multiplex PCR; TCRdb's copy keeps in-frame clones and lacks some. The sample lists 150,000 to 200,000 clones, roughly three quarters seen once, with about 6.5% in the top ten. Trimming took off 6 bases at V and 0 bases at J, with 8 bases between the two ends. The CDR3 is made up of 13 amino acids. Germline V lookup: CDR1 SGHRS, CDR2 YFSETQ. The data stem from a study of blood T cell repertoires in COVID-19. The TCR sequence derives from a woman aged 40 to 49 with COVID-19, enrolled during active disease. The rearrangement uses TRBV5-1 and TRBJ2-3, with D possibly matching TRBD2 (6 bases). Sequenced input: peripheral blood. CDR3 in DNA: TGCGCCAGCACTAGCGTCAGCACAGATACGCAGTATTTT. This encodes CASTSVSTDTQYF.